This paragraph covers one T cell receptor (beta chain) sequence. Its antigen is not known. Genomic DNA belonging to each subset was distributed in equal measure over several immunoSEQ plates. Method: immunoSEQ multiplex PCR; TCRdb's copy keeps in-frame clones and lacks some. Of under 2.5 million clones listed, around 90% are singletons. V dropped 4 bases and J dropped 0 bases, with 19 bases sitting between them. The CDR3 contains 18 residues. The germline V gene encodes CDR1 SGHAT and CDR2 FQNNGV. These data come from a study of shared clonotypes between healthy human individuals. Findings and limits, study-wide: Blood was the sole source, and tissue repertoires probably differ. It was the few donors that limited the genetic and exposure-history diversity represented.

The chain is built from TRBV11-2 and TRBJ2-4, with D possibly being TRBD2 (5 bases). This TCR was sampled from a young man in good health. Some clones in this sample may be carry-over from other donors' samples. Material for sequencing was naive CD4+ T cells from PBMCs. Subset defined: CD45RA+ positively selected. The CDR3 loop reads CASSSSGPRTLAKNIQYF. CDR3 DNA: TGTGCCAGCAGCTCATCCGGGCCCAGGACTCTAGCCAAAAACATTCAGTACTTC.